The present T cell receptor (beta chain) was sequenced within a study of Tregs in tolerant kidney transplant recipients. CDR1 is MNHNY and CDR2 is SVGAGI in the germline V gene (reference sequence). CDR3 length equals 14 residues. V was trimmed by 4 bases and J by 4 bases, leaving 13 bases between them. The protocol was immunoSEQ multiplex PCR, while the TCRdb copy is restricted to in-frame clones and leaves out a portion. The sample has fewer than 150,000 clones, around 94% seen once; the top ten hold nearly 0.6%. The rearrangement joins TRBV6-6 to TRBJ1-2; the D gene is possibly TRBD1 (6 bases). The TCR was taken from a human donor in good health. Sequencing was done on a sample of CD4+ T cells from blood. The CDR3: CASSSNRDLYGYTF. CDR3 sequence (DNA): TGTGCCAGCAGTTCCAACAGGGACCTCTATGGCTACACCTTC.